A selection of T cell receptor beta chains follows, all from one sample in a study of chronic HIV infection and antiretroviral therapy. TCRdb reprocessed the 5' RACE reads via MiXCR and lists one record per CDR3 protein. The repertoire includes 30,000 to 35,000 distinct CDR3 sequences, about 8.6% of them detected once, and under 3% sits in the top ten. The sample taken for sequencing was peripheral blood. Source of these receptors: an adult who had HIV and had not received antiretroviral therapy, or was an uninfected healthy control (not recorded which). Each CDR3 is given with its conserved first and last residue. A D gene is named only where the DNA matches it firmly. The size field is filled for only some rows; it gives once, few, many or a size class.

cdr3_nt: TGTGCCAGCAGTTTACAAGAGACCCAGTACTTC
cdr3_aa: CASSLQETQYF
j_call: TRBJ2-5
d_call: .
v_call: TRBV5-1
clone_size: many

cdr3_nt: TGTGCCAGCAGATTACAGGGGAGCTCCTATAATTCACCCCTCCACTTT
cdr3_aa: CASRLQGSSYNSPLHF
j_call: TRBJ1-6
d_call: TRBD1
v_call: TRBV12-3/TRBV12-4
clone_size: many

cdr3_nt: TGCAGCGTTAAGACCGGGACAAACTCCTACGAGCAGTACTTC
cdr3_aa: CSVKTGTNSYEQYF
j_call: TRBJ2-7
d_call: .
v_call: TRBV29-1
clone_size: few

cdr3_nt: TGTGCCAGCAGCAGTAACTCTAAAGGGAATGAGCAGTTCTTC
cdr3_aa: CASSSNSKGNEQFF
j_call: TRBJ2-1
d_call: .
v_call: TRBV5-6
clone_size: many

cdr3_nt: TGTGCCAGCAGGCGTCCGGGACAGGCCTACAATGAGCAGTTCTTC
cdr3_aa: CASRRPGQAYNEQFF
j_call: TRBJ2-1
d_call: TRBD1
v_call: TRBV7-2
clone_size: few

cdr3_nt: TGTGCCAGCAGCCCCGGGACTAGGACAGATACGCAGTATTTT
cdr3_aa: CASSPGTRTDTQYF
j_call: TRBJ2-3
d_call: TRBD2
v_call: TRBV7-7
clone_size: many

cdr3_nt: TGCGCCAGCAGCTTGGCCGACGATACGCAGTATTTT
cdr3_aa: CASSLADDTQYF
j_call: TRBJ2-3
d_call: .
v_call: TRBV5-1
clone_size: many

cdr3_nt: TGTGCCAGCAGTTTGGTTTCGGGGGAGCCCTACGAGCAGTACTTC
cdr3_aa: CASSLVSGEPYEQYF
j_call: TRBJ2-7
d_call: .
v_call: TRBV27
clone_size: few

cdr3_nt: TGTGCCAGCAGTTACGGCGGGGGCTCCTACAATGAGCAGTTCTTC
cdr3_aa: CASSYGGGSYNEQFF
j_call: TRBJ2-1
d_call: TRBD2
v_call: TRBV6-2/TRBV6-3
clone_size: .

cdr3_nt: TGTGCCATCAGTTACCGGGACAGGGGGCCTAAAGAGCAGTACTTC
cdr3_aa: CAISYRDRGPKEQYF
j_call: TRBJ2-7
d_call: TRBD1
v_call: TRBV10-3
clone_size: many

cdr3_nt: TGCAGTGCCAGAACAGTGGACATTCAGTACTTC
cdr3_aa: CSARTVDIQYF
j_call: TRBJ2-4
d_call: .
v_call: TRBV20-1
clone_size: .

cdr3_nt: TGTGCCAGCAGTTTATCAGGGGGCGGTACTGAAGCTTTCTTT
cdr3_aa: CASSLSGGGTEAFF
j_call: TRBJ1-1
d_call: TRBD1
v_call: TRBV27
clone_size: many

cdr3_nt: TGTGCCAGCAAAACACCTGCCTACGAGCAGTACTTC
cdr3_aa: CASKTPAYEQYF
j_call: TRBJ2-7
d_call: .
v_call: TRBV28
clone_size: many

cdr3_nt: TGTGCCAGCAGTCCCGACAGCTATGGCTACACCTTC
cdr3_aa: CASSPDSYGYTF
j_call: TRBJ1-2
d_call: .
v_call: TRBV12-3/TRBV12-4
clone_size: once

cdr3_nt: TGTGCCAGCAGTTTGGTAGGGTCCGGCGAGCAGTACTTC
cdr3_aa: CASSLVGSGEQYF
j_call: TRBJ2-7
d_call: .
v_call: TRBV27
clone_size: many

cdr3_nt: TGTGCCAGCAGCTTACTTTCAGAGGGACAGCCCCAGCATTTT
cdr3_aa: CASSLLSEGQPQHF
j_call: TRBJ1-5
d_call: .
v_call: TRBV7-9
clone_size: .

cdr3_nt: TGTGCCAGCAGCTCTCCAGGGGGCGCTGGGGACACTGAAGCTTTCTTT
cdr3_aa: CASSSPGGAGDTEAFF
j_call: TRBJ1-1
d_call: TRBD1
v_call: TRBV7-6
clone_size: .

cdr3_nt: TGTGCCAGCAGCGCAAGCTGGCAGTCCCCTTCACCCCTCCACTTT
cdr3_aa: CASSASWQSPSPLHF
j_call: TRBJ1-6
d_call: .
v_call: TRBV9
clone_size: few

cdr3_nt: TGTGCCAGCAGCCTAAGACTAGCGGGAGCAGGAGATACGCAGTATTTT
cdr3_aa: CASSLRLAGAGDTQYF
j_call: TRBJ2-3
d_call: TRBD2
v_call: TRBV12-3/TRBV12-4
clone_size: many

cdr3_nt: TGCAGTGCTAGTAAGGAGCGGGAAGTCTCAGATACGCAGTATTTT
cdr3_aa: CSASKEREVSDTQYF
j_call: TRBJ2-3
d_call: TRBD2
v_call: TRBV20-1
clone_size: .

cdr3_nt: TGTGCCTGGAGTGGGACAGATGGAGAGACCCAGTACTTC
cdr3_aa: CAWSGTDGETQYF
j_call: TRBJ2-5
d_call: .
v_call: TRBV30
clone_size: many

cdr3_nt: TGTGCCAGCAGCTCCCGCTTCTCGGACAGGGAAGTTACCTACGAGCAGTACTTC
cdr3_aa: CASSSRFSDREVTYEQYF
j_call: TRBJ2-7
d_call: TRBD1
v_call: TRBV7-9
clone_size: many

cdr3_nt: TGTGCCAGCAGCGTAGGCGACAGGGCAGATACGCAGTATTTT
cdr3_aa: CASSVGDRADTQYF
j_call: TRBJ2-3
d_call: TRBD1
v_call: TRBV9
clone_size: medium-sized

cdr3_nt: TGTGCCATCAGTGAGTCGGACGAGACAGTGACCTACGAGCAGTACTTC
cdr3_aa: CAISESDETVTYEQYF
j_call: TRBJ2-7
d_call: .
v_call: TRBV10-3
clone_size: few

cdr3_nt: TGTGCCAGCAGTGAGGGGGCCCCGGAATTAGGGCCCCAGCATTTT
cdr3_aa: CASSEGAPELGPQHF
j_call: TRBJ1-5
d_call: .
v_call: TRBV2
clone_size: .

cdr3_nt: TGTGCCAGCAGCGTAGGGTCGGGTCTTCTGGATGAGCAGTTCTTC
cdr3_aa: CASSVGSGLLDEQFF
j_call: TRBJ2-1
d_call: .
v_call: TRBV9
clone_size: many

cdr3_nt: TGTGCCAGCAGTTTGCAGAGGTCCTACGAGCAGTACTTC
cdr3_aa: CASSLQRSYEQYF
j_call: TRBJ2-7
d_call: .
v_call: TRBV28
clone_size: few

cdr3_nt: TGTGCCAGTTCCCAGGGGCCGACTCAGCCCCAGCATTTT
cdr3_aa: CASSQGPTQPQHF
j_call: TRBJ1-5
d_call: .
v_call: TRBV27
clone_size: many

cdr3_nt: TGCGCCAGCAGCTCGGACTTTTACAATGAGCAGTTCTTC
cdr3_aa: CASSSDFYNEQFF
j_call: TRBJ2-1
d_call: .
v_call: TRBV5-1
clone_size: .

cdr3_nt: TGTGCCAGCAGCTGGCCGTTCACAGGCTCCTACGAGCAGTACTTC
cdr3_aa: CASSWPFTGSYEQYF
j_call: TRBJ2-7
d_call: .
v_call: TRBV7-2
clone_size: medium-sized

cdr3_nt: TGTGCCAGCGGCAGGGGCTACGAGCAGTACTTC
cdr3_aa: CASGRGYEQYF
j_call: TRBJ2-7
d_call: .
v_call: TRBV6-5
clone_size: few

cdr3_nt: TGTGCCAGCGGGTGGCTCGGTGAGCAGTTCTTC
cdr3_aa: CASGWLGEQFF
j_call: TRBJ2-1
d_call: .
v_call: TRBV5-6
clone_size: few

cdr3_nt: TGTGCCAGCAGTTTCGGACAGGGGCACACTGAAGCTTTCTTT
cdr3_aa: CASSFGQGHTEAFF
j_call: TRBJ1-1
d_call: TRBD1
v_call: TRBV27
clone_size: few

cdr3_nt: TGTGCCAGCAGTTTAGAACGGGACGGCTTCTATGGCTACACCTTC
cdr3_aa: CASSLERDGFYGYTF
j_call: TRBJ1-2
d_call: .
v_call: TRBV27
clone_size: .

cdr3_nt: TGTGCCAGCAGCTCCTCGGACGGGAGCTCCTACGAGCAGTACTTC
cdr3_aa: CASSSSDGSSYEQYF
j_call: TRBJ2-7
d_call: .
v_call: TRBV12-3/TRBV12-4
clone_size: many

cdr3_nt: TGCAGCGTTGAAGAGGGTGGCGGTCAGCCCCAGCATTTT
cdr3_aa: CSVEEGGGQPQHF
j_call: TRBJ1-5
d_call: .
v_call: TRBV29-1
clone_size: .